What follows are 20 T cell receptor beta chains derived from one specimen sequenced in a study of blood T cells in healthy people across ages. Alongside a J-beta primer mix, a sample-barcoded 5' primer served in a second PCR lasting about 6 to 11 cycles. Each CDR3 protein is one row after TCRdb ran MiXCR on the 5' RACE reads. The sample has about 570,000 distinct CDR3 sequences, approximately 30% seen once. What was sequenced was blood. These receptors were collected from a woman aged 65 to 85 in good health.

The sample holds a few counts of this clonotype. The chain couples TRBV7-2 to TRBJ2-1; D not certain. The germline CDR1 and CDR2 sequences are SGHTA and FQGNSA. V was pared by 0 bases and J by 5 bases, with 8 bases between. This CDR3 contains 14 residues. As DNA, the CDR3 is TGTGCCAGCAGCTTAGCGGGATTAAACAATGAGCAGTTCTTC. This gives the protein CASSLAGLNNEQFF.

The chain recombines TRBV18 with TRBJ2-5; D may be TRBD1 (5 bases). The CDR3 totals 16 residues. CDR1 and CDR2 from the germline V gene are KGHSH and LQKENI. Trimming took off 1 base at V and 1 base at J, with 13 bases between the two ends. The CDR3 is CASSPRAGGAQETQYF. The CDR3, as DNA: TGTGCCAGCTCACCACGCGCCGGTGGGGCCCAAGAGACCCAGTACTTC.

The rearrangement links TRBV2 to TRBJ1-2, with D possibly being TRBD1 (5 bases). In germline, CDR1 is SNHLY, CDR2 FYNNEI. CDR3 length: 14 residues. V gave up 6 bases and J gave up 8 bases, with 19 bases separating them. CDR3 sequence: CASRGGANGGGYTF. Here the CDR3 DNA reads TGTGCCAGCAGAGGAGGGGCTAACGGAGGGGGCTACACCTTC.

This clonotype was seen more than once but under ten times. The chain joins TRBV4-1 to TRBJ1-4, with a tentative D call TRBD1 (5 bases). The CDR3 sequence is 15 residues long. The germline V and J ends were trimmed by 1 base and 8 bases, with 14 bases remaining between them. Germline V gene lookup returns CDR1 MGHRA and CDR2 YSYEKL. The CDR3 sequence is CASSQGGSLQEKLFF. Written as DNA, the CDR3 is TGCGCCAGCAGCCAAGGGGGGTCGCTTCAGGAAAAACTGTTTTTT.

This clonotype occurred a few times. This chain joins TRBV5-1 and TRBJ2-5, with no clear D. This CDR3 contains 14 residues. Germline-derived CDR1 and CDR2 are SGHRS and YFSETQ. Trimming shortened V by 0 bases and J by 2 bases, and 8 bases separated the two germline ends. CDR3 coding DNA: TGCGCCAGCAGCTTGGATGTCAGTCAAGAGACCCAGTACTTC. It translates to CASSLDVSQETQYF. Based on the CDR3 plus reference TRBV5-1 and TRBJ2-5, the full variable domain is KAGVTQTPRYLIKTRGQQVTLSCSPISGHRSVSWYQQTPGQGLQFLFEYFSETQRNKGNFPGRFSGRQFSNSRSEMNVSTLELGDSALYLCASSLDVSQETQYFGPGTRLLVL.

This clonotype was picked up a small number of times. The chain recombines TRBV19 with TRBJ1-1; D is undetermined. The CDR3 has 11 amino acids. The V and J ends lost 5 bases and 3 bases respectively, with 4 bases between them. CDR1 LNHDA and CDR2 SQIVND come from the germline V gene (reference sequence). This CDR3 is CASSGDTEAFF. In DNA form, the CDR3 reads TGTGCCAGTAGTGGGGACACTGAAGCTTTCTTT.

This clonotype was picked up a small number of times. The V call is TRBV4-2, the J call TRBJ2-5; no firm D call. The CDR3 sequence is 14 residues long. Germline CDR1 is LGHNA and CDR2 is YNFKEQ. V gave up 1 base and J gave up 5 bases, with 11 bases separating them. CDR3 sequence: CASSQAPTRETQYF. As DNA, the CDR3 is TGTGCCAGCAGCCAAGCCCCTACGAGGGAGACCCAGTACTTC.

This clonotype was observed a handful of times. The chain uses TRBV6-5 and TRBJ1-4; D gene uncertain. The CDR3 length is 13 residues. The germline CDR1 and CDR2 sequences are MNHEY and SVGAGI. V shed 6 bases and J shed 3 bases, with 8 bases lying between them. The CDR3 is CASSRRSNEKLFF. Written as DNA, the CDR3 is TGTGCCAGCAGCCGAAGGTCTAATGAAAAACTGTTTTTT.

This clonotype has a handful of counts. This rearrangement joins TRBV7-2 to TRBJ1-1; D remains ambiguous. Trimming pared 2 bases from V and 3 bases from J, leaving 10 bases between. CDR3 size: 14 residues. Per the germline V gene, CDR1 is SGHTA and CDR2 is FQGNSA. Here the CDR3 reads CASSLLGGDTEAFF. The CDR3 coding sequence is TGTGCCAGCAGCTTATTAGGTGGCGACACTGAAGCTTTCTTT.

The chain couples TRBV5-1 to TRBJ2-1, with D possibly being TRBD1 (6 bases). CDR1 is SGHRS and CDR2 is YFSETQ in the germline V gene. The CDR3 consists of 16 residues. The germline V and J ends were trimmed by 6 bases and 4 bases, with 20 bases remaining between them. The DNA of the CDR3 is TGCGCCAGCAAGACAGGAGGCACGGGTCCATACAATGAGCAGTTCTTC. It yields the protein CASKTGGTGPYNEQFF.

The chain couples TRBV20-1 to TRBJ1-4; 8 bases are a match to TRBD1. This CDR3 is 13 amino acids long. Germline V lookup: CDR1 DFQATT, CDR2 SNEGSKA (reference sequence). V was pared by 6 bases and J by 7 bases, with 7 bases of the junction left unmatched. The CDR3 here is CSAPTGVSEKLFF. The DNA for the CDR3 is TGCAGTGCGCCGACAGGGGTCAGTGAAAAACTGTTTTTT.

The chain links TRBV24-1 to TRBJ2-7; D unresolved. V lost 0 bases to trimming and J lost 1 base, with 3 bases between them. The germline gives CDR1 KGHDR, CDR2 SFDVKD. This CDR3 is 13 amino acids long. The CDR3 protein is CATSDLQSYEQYF. The CDR3 DNA follows: TGTGCCACCAGTGATTTGCAGTCCTACGAGCAGTACTTC.

This clonotype was found a few times. The genes are TRBV5-4 and TRBJ2-1, with D tentatively TRBD2 (6 bases). V was cut by 0 bases and J by 8 bases, with 9 bases left in between. CDR1 SGHNT and CDR2 YYREEE come from the germline V gene (reference sequence). The CDR3 runs 13 residues. CDR3 loop: CASSLGGDDEQFF. DNA of the CDR3: TGTGCCAGCAGCTTGGGGGGGGACGATGAGCAGTTCTTC.

This chain links TRBV24-1 with TRBJ2-1, with 9 bases matching TRBD1. Germline V gives CDR1 KGHDR, CDR2 SFDVKD. The junction had 5 bases not matched to a gene; V was cut back by 3 bases and J by 6 bases. The CDR3 runs 15 residues. The CDR3 DNA reads as TGTGCCACCAGTGATACGAGGACAGGGGCCAATGAGCAGTTCTTC. This encodes CATSDTRTGANEQFF.

The table lists this clonotype with a few counts. The chain uses TRBV10-3 and TRBJ2-7; TRBD2 matches 7 bases. Germline-derived CDR1 and CDR2 are ENHRY and SYGVKD. The J segment lost 3 bases and the V segment lost 3 bases, leaving 8 bases of the junction unmatched. The CDR3 sequence is 15 residues long. The CDR3 DNA follows: TGTGCCATCAGTGATAGTGATAGGACTAGCTACGAGCAGTACTTC. Translating it yields CAISDSDRTSYEQYF.

CDR3 bases: TGTGCCAGCAGTTCCAACTCCCTCGGGACAGGGGGCTACACCTTC. It specifies CASSSNSLGTGGYTF. The chain uses TRBV7-2 and TRBJ1-2; 9 bases map to TRBD1. J lost 8 bases, V lost 6 bases, and 13 bases had no gene match. CDR1 is SGHTA, CDR2 FQGNSA, per germline. The CDR3 is made up of 15 amino acids.

This chain joins TRBV20-1 and TRBJ1-2; 7 bases match TRBD1. The CDR3 is 13 residues long. The junction had 8 bases not matched to a gene; V was cut back by 1 base and J by 9 bases. Germline V gives CDR1 DFQATT, CDR2 SNEGSKA (reference sequence). The CDR3 DNA follows: TGCAGTGCTAGAGGTTGGACAGGCTTTAGCTACACCTTC. Translated, it gives CSARGWTGFSYTF.

This clonotype was observed a handful of times. The junction departs from germline at one end; a sequencing error may be responsible. This chain uses TRBV5-8 with TRBJ2-5; D is uncertain. Germline V CDR1 and CDR2: SGHTS, YDEGEE. The CDR3 is 15 residues long. CDR3 loop: CASSSRLASLEAQYF. In nucleotides, the CDR3 is TGTGCCAGCAGCTCCAGACTGGCCTCGCTAGAGGCCCAGTACTTC.

This clonotype has a handful of counts. The chain links TRBV7-2 to TRBJ1-1; D is perhaps TRBD1 (6 bases). The CDR3 length is 14 residues. The V and J ends lost 4 bases and 5 bases respectively, with 14 bases between them. Germline lookup yields CDR1 SGHTA and CDR2 FQGNSA. DNA for the CDR3: TGTGCCAGCAGCTCCCAGGGGACGGGTACTGAAGCTTTCTTT. Protein sequence: CASSSQGTGTEAFF.

This clonotype came up a few times. One end of the junction is discordant with germline, which a read error may explain. The chain recombines TRBV9 with TRBJ2-7, with D perhaps matching TRBD2 (7 bases). Germline V CDR1 and CDR2: SGDLS, YYNGEE. The CDR3 is 15 amino acids. The CDR3, as DNA: TGTGCCAGCCATCTGTGGGGGGGCAGCTCCTACGGGCAGTACTTC. Translated, it gives CASHLWGGSSYGQYF.